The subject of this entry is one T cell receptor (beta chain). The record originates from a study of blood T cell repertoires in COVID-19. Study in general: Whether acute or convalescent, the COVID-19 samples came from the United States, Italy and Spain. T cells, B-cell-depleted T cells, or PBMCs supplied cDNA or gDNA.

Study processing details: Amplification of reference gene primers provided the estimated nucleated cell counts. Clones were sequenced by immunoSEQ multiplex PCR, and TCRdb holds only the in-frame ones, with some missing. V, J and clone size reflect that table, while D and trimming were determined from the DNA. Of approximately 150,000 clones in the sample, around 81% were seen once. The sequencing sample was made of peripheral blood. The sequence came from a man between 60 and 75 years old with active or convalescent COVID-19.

CDR3 amino acids: CASTAGQYNEKLFF. CDR3 in DNA: TGTGCCAGTACCGCGGGACAGTACAATGAAAAACTGTTTTTT. This chain joins TRBV19 and TRBJ1-4, with TRBD1 matching 7 bases. Losses at the gene ends were 7 bases for V and 5 bases for J; bases not matched to a gene: 7. Germline V CDR1 and CDR2: LNHDA, SQIVND (reference sequence). The CDR3 has 14 amino acids.